Here is one T cell receptor beta chain with its context. Whole blood, 2.5 to 3 ml, came from adult healthy volunteers. Trimming took 6 bases from V and 4 from J, leaving 13 bases between them. The CDR3 is 14 amino acids. The germline V gene has CDR1 KGHDR and CDR2 SFDVKD. This sample is part of a study of naive and memory T cell subsets. Blood and skin TCR RNA was reverse transcribed with alpha and beta constant primers. Using its own MiXCR run on the 5' RACE reads, TCRdb lists one record per CDR3 protein. The sample lists tens of thousands of distinct CDR3 sequences, less than 25% occurring once. This receptor was obtained from a female donor in good health. The chain employs TRBV24-1 and TRBJ2-3, with a weak D call TRBD2 (7 bases). The CDR3 DNA follows: TGTGCCACCAGTCGAGGGGGGGCCCCAGATACGCAGTATTTT. Its protein is CATSRGGAPDTQYF.